These 2 T cell receptor beta chains came from one sample sequenced in a study of CD8 T cells in ankylosing spondylitis. Notes on the study in general: What seemed typical of ankylosing spondylitis blood was a TCR beta motif built from several highly homologous variants.

What these receptors recognize is not known. TCRdb recomputed calls from the 5' RACE reads with MiXCR, one row per CDR3 protein. The sample lists 200,000 to 250,000 distinct CDR3 sequences; around 20% were seen once. Input material: blood, either unsorted or a sorted T cell fraction (not recorded which). These receptors originate from a male donor with ankylosing spondylitis.

This clonotype occurred a few times. This sequence joins TRBV2 and TRBJ2-1; 8 bases are a match to TRBD2. Germline V CDR1 and CDR2: SNHLY, FYNNEI. CDR3 length equals 16 residues. V lost 4 bases and J lost 3; bases outside the gene matches: 8. For the CDR3, the DNA is TGTGCCAGCAGTGGGTTGGTCGGGGGGGTCTACAATGAGCAGTTCTTC. Translation gives CASSGLVGGVYNEQFF.

The gene calls are TRBV7-9 and TRBJ2-7, with a tentative D call TRBD1 (6 bases). The CDR3 is 14 amino acids. V gave up 3 bases and J gave up 10 bases, with 19 bases separating them. Germline loops: CDR1 SEHNR, CDR2 FQNEAQ (reference sequence). The CDR3 loop reads CASSFDRLEDNQYF. The CDR3 DNA is TGTGCCAGCAGCTTTGACAGGCTAGAAGATAATCAGTACTTC.